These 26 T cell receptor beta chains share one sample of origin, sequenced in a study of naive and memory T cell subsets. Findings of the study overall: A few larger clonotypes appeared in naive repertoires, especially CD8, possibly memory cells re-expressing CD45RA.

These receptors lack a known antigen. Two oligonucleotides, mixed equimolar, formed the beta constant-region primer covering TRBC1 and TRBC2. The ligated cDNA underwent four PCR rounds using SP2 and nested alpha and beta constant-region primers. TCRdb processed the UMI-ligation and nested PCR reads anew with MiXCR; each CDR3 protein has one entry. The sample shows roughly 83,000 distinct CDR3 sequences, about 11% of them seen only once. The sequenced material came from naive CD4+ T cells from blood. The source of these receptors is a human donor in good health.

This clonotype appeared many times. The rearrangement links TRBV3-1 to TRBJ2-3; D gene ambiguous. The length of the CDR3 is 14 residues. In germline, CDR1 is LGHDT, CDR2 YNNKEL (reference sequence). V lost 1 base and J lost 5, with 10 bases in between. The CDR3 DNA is TGTGCCAGCAGCCAAGGAGCCACCCAAGATACGCAGTATTTT. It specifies CASSQGATQDTQYF.

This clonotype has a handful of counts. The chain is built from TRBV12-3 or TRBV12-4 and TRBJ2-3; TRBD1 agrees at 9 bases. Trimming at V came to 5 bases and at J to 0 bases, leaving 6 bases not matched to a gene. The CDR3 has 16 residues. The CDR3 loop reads CASSRAGTGSTDTQYF. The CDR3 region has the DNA TGTGCCAGCAGTCGGGCAGGGACAGGGAGCACAGATACGCAGTATTTT.

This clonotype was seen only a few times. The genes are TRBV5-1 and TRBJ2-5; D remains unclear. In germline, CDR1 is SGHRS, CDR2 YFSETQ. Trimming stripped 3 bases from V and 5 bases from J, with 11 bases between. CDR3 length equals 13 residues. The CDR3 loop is CASSSQVQETQYF. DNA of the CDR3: TGCGCCAGCAGCTCTCAGGTGCAGGAGACCCAGTACTTC.

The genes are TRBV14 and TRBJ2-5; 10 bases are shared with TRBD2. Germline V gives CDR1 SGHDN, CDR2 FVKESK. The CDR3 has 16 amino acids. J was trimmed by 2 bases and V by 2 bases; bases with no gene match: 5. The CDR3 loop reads CASSQQLAGLQETQYF. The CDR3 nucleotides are TGTGCCAGCAGCCAACAACTAGCGGGGCTTCAAGAGACCCAGTACTTC. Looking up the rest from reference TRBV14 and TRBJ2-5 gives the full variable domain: EAGVTQFPSHSVIEKGQTVTLRCDPISGHDNLYWYRRVMGKEIKFLLHFVKESKQDESGMPNNRFLAERTGGTYSTLKVQPAELEDSGVYFCASSQQLAGLQETQYFGPGTRLLVL.

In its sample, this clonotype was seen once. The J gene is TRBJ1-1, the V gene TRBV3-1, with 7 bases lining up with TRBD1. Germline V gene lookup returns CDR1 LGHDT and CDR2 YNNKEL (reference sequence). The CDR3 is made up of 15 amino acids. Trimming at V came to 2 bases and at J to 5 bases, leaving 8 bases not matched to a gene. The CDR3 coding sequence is TGTGCCAGCAGCCAATTTTGGGCAGGGGGGACTGAAGCTTTCTTT. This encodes CASSQFWAGGTEAFF.

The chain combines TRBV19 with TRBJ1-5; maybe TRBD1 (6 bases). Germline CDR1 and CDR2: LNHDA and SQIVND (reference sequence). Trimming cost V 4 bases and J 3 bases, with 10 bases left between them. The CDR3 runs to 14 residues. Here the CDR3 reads CASSTDRLNQPQHF. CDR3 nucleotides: TGTGCCAGTAGTACGGACAGACTCAATCAGCCCCAGCATTTT.

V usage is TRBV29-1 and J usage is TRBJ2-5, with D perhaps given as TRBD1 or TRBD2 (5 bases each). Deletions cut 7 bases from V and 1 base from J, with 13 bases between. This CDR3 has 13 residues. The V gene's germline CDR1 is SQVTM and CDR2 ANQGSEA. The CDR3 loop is CSATGRPQETQYF. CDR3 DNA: TGCAGCGCGACGGGACGCCCCCAAGAGACCCAGTACTTC.

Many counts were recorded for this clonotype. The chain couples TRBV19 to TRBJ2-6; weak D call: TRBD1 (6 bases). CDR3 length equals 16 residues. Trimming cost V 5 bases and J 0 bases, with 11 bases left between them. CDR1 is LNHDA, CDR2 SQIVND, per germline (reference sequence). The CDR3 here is CASSAQQGSGANVLTF. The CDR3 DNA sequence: TGTGCCAGTAGTGCCCAACAGGGCTCTGGGGCCAACGTCCTGACTTTC.

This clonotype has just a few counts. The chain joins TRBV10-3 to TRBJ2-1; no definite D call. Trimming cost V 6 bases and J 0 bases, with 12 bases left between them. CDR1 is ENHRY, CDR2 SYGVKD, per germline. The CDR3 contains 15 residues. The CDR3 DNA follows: TGTGCCATCAGCGGTAGCAGTAGCTCCTACAATGAGCAGTTCTTC. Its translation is CAISGSSSSYNEQFF.

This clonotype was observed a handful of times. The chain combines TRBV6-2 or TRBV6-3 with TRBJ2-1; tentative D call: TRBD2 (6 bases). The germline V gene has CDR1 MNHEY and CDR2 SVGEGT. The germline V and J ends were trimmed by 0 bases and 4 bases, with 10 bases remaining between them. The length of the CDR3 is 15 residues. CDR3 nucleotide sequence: TGTGCCAGCAGTTACTCCGGGAGTGGGTACAATGAGCAGTTCTTC. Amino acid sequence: CASSYSGSGYNEQFF.

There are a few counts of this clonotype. The DNA for the CDR3 is TGTGCCAGCAGCCCTACAGGGGGGATGAACACTGAAGCTTTCTTT. The encoded protein is CASSPTGGMNTEAFF. The V and J genes are TRBV7-2 and TRBJ1-1, with 8 bases aligning to TRBD1. The CDR3 totals 15 residues. Trimming at V came to 5 bases and at J to 0 bases, leaving 5 bases not matched to a gene. The germline gives CDR1 SGHTA, CDR2 FQGNSA.

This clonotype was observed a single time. The CDR3 reads CASSSPTSRHRTGSSYNEQFF. The CDR3 coding sequence is TGTGCCAGCAGCTCCCCAACGAGCCGCCACCGGACAGGGTCCTCCTACAATGAGCAGTTCTTC. The chain has TRBV7-2 and TRBJ2-1, with 8 bases that match TRBD1. Germline V gene sequence: CDR1 SGHTA, CDR2 FQGNSA. V was clipped by 4 bases and J by 0 bases; unmatched bases: 20. This CDR3 contains 21 residues. The full variable domain, its missing parts supplied by reference TRBV7-2 and TRBJ2-1, is GAGVSQSPSNKVTEKGKDVELRCDPISGHTALYWYRQSLGQGLEFLIYFQGNSAPDKSGLPSDRFSAERTGGSVSTLTIQRTQQEDSAVYLCASSSPTSRHRTGSSYNEQFFGPGTRLTVL.

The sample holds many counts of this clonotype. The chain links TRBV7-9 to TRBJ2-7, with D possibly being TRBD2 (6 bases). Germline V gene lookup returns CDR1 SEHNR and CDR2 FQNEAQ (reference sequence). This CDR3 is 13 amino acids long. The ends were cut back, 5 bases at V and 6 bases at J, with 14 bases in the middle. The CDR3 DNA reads TGTGCCAGCAGCCCCGGGACTCCAGGCGAGCAGTACTTC. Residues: CASSPGTPGEQYF. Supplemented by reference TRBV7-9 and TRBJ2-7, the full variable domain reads DTGVSQNPRHKITKRGQNVTFRCDPISEHNRLYWYRQTLGQGPEFLTYFQNEAQLEKSRLLSDRFSAERPKGSFSTLEIQRTEQGDSAMYLCASSPGTPGEQYFGPGTRLTVT.

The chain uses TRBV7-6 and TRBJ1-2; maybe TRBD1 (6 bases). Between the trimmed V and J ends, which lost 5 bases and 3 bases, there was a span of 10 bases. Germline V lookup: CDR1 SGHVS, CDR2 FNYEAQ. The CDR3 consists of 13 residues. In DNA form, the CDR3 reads TGTGCCAGCAGCCCTCGACAGGACTATGGCTACACCTTC. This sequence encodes CASSPRQDYGYTF.

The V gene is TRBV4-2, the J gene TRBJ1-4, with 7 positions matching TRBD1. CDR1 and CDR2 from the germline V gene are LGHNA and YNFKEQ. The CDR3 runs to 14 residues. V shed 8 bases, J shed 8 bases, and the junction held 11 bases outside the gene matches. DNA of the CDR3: TGTGCCAGCGGAAGGGGGCCCCCAGGGGAAAAACTGTTTTTT. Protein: CASGRGPPGEKLFF.

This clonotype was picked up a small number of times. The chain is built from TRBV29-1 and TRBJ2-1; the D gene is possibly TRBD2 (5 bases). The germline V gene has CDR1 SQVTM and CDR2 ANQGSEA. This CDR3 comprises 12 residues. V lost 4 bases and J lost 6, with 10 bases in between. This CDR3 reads CSVGLDSNEQFF. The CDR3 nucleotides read TGCAGCGTTGGGCTGGACTCCAATGAGCAGTTCTTC.

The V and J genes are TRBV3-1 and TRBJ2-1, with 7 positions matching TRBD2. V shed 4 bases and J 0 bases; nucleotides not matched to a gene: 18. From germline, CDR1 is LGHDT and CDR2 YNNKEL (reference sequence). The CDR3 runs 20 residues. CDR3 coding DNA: TGTGCCAGCAGCCTCGGTTCTAGCGGCTCATTTCCAGGCTCCTACAATGAGCAGTTCTTC. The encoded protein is CASSLGSSGSFPGSYNEQFF.

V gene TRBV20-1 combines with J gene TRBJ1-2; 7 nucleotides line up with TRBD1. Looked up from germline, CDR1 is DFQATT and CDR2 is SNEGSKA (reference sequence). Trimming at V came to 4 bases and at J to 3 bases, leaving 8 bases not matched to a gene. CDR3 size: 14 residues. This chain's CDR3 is CSAILRTGDYGYTF. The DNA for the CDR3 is TGCAGTGCTATTTTGAGGACAGGTGACTATGGCTACACCTTC.

The CDR3 nucleotides are TGTGCCAGCAGTTACTCTAGCGTGAGCCCCTACAATGAGCAGTTCTTC. This encodes CASSYSSVSPYNEQFF. This chain links TRBV6-2 or TRBV6-3 with TRBJ2-1; the D gene is possibly TRBD2 (5 bases). Deletions cut 0 bases from V and 2 bases from J, with 11 bases between. Per germline, CDR1 MNHEY and CDR2 SVGEGT. The CDR3 loop spans 16 amino acids.

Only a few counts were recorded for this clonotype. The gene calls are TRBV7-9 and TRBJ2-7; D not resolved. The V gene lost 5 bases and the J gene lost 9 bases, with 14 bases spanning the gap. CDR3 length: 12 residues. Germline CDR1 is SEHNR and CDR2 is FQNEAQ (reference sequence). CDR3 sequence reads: CASSLTTGPQYF. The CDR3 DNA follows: TGTGCCAGCAGCCTAACAACCGGGCCGCAGTACTTC. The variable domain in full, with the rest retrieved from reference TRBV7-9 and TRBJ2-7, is DTGVSQNPRHKITKRGQNVTFRCDPISEHNRLYWYRQTLGQGPEFLTYFQNEAQLEKSRLLSDRFSAERPKGSFSTLEIQRTEQGDSAMYLCASSLTTGPQYFGPGTRLTVT.

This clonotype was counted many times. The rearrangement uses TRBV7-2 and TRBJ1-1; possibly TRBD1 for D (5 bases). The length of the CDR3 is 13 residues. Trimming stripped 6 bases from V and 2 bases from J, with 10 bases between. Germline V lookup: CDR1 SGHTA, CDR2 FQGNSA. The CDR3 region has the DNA TGTGCCAGCAGACGAACAGGTAACACTGAAGCTTTCTTT. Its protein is CASRRTGNTEAFF.

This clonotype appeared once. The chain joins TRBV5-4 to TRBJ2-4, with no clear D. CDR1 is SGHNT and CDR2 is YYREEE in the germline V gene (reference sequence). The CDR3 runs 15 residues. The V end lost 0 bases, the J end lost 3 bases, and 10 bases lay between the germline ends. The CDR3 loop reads CASSLGTHIKNIQYF. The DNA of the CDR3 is TGTGCCAGCAGCTTGGGGACGCACATCAAAAACATTCAGTACTTC. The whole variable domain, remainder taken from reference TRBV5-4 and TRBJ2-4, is ETGVTQSPTHLIKTRGQQVTLRCSSQSGHNTVSWYQQALGQGPQFIFQYYREEENGRGNFPPRFSGLQFPNYSSELNVNALELDDSALYLCASSLGTHIKNIQYFGAGTRLSVL.

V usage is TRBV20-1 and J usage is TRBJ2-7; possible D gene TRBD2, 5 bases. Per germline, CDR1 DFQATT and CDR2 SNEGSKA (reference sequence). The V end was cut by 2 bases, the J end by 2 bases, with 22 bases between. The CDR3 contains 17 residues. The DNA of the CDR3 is TGCAGTGCTAGACCCCCAGGTTCGGGCGGGTCCACCTACGAGCAGTACTTC. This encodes CSARPPGSGGSTYEQYF.

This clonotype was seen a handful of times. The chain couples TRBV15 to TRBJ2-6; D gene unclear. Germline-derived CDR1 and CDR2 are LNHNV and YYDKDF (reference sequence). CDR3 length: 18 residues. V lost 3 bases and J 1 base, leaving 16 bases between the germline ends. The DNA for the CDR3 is TGTGCCACCAGCAGGTACACCTCCTTCCCATCTGGGGCCAACGTCCTGACTTTC. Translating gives CATSRYTSFPSGANVLTF.

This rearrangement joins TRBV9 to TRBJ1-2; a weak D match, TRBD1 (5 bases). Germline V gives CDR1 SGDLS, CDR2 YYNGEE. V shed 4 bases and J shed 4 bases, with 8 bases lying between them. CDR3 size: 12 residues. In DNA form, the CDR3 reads TGTGCCAGCAGCAGGGACCCCTATGGCTACACCTTC. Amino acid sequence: CASSRDPYGYTF.

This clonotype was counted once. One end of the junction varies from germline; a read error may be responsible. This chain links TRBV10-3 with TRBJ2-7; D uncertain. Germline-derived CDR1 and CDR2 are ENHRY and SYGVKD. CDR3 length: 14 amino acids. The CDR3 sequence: CAISESPPVGEKYF. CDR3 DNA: TGTGCCATCAGTGAGTCCCCCCCGGTTGGCGAGAAGTACTTC.